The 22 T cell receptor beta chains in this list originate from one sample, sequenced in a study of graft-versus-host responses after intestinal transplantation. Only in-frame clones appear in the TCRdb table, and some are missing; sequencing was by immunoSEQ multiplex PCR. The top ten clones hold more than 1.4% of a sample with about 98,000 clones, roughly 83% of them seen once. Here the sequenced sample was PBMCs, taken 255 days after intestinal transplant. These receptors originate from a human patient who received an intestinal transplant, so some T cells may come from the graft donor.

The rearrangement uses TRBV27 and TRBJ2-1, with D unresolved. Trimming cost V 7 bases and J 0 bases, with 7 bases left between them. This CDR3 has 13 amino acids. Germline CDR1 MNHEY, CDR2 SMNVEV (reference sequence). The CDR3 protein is CASTKSSYNEQFF. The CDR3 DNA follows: TGTGCCAGCACTAAATCCTCCTACAATGAGCAGTTCTTC.

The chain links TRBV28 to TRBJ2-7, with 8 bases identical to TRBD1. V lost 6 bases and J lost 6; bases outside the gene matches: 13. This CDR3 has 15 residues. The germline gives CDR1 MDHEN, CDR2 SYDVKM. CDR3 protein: CASSSPSGGAAEQYF. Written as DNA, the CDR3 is TGTGCCAGCAGCTCACCATCAGGGGGCGCAGCCGAGCAGTACTTC.

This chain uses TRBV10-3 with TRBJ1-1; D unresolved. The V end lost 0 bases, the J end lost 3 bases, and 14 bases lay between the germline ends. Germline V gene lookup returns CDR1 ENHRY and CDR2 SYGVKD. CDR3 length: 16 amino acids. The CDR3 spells CAISESITGRDTEAFF. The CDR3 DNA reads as TGTGCCATCAGTGAGTCGATCACGGGAAGGGACACTGAAGCTTTCTTT.

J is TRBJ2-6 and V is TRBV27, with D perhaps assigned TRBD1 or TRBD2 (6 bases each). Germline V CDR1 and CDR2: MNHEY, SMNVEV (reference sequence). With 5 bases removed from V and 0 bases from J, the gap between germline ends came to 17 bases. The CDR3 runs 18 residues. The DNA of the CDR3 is TGTGCCAGCAGTGGTCGGTACAGGGACTTCTCTGGGGCCAACGTCCTGACTTTC. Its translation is CASSGRYRDFSGANVLTF.

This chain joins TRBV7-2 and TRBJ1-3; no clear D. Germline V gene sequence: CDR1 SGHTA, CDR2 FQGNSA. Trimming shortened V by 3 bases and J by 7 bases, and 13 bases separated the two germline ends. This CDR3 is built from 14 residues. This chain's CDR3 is CASSLTREVNTIYF. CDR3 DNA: TGTGCCAGCAGCTTGACACGGGAGGTGAACACCATATATTTT.

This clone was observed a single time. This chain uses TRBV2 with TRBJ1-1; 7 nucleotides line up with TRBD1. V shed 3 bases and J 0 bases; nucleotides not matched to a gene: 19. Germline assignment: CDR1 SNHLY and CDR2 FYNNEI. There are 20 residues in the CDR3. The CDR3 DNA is TGTGCCAGCAGTGATTCATCCGCGACAGGGAGGGAGGGCATGAACACTGAAGCTTTCTTT. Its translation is CASSDSSATGREGMNTEAFF.

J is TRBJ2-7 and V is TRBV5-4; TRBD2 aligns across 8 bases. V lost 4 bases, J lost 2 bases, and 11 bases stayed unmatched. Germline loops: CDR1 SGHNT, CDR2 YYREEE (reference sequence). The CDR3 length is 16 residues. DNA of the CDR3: TGTGCCAGCAGCCCTCACCCGACTAGCGAGACCTACGAGCAGTACTTC. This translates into CASSPHPTSETYEQYF.

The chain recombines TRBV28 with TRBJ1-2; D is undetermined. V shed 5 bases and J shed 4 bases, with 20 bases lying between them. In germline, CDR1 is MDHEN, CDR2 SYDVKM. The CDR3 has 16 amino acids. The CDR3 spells CASSLRSALGFYGYTF. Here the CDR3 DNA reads TGTGCCAGCAGTCTGCGTTCGGCACTAGGGTTCTATGGCTACACCTTC.

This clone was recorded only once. The CDR3 DNA follows: TGTGCCAGCAGTTCGGACAGGGAGGTAGGAGCTTTCTTT. Protein product: CASSSDREVGAFF. This chain links TRBV6-1 with TRBJ1-1; 8 bases are shared with TRBD1. From germline, CDR1 is MNHNS and CDR2 SASEGT. V gave up 5 bases and J gave up 10 bases; unmatched junction bases: 9. This CDR3 comprises 13 residues.

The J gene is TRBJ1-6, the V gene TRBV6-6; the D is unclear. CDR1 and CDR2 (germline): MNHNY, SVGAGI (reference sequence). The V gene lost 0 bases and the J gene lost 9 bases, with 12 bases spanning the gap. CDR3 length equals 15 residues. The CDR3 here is CASSYSRALGSPLHF. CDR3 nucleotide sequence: TGTGCCAGCAGTTACTCTAGAGCGTTGGGTTCACCCCTCCACTTT.

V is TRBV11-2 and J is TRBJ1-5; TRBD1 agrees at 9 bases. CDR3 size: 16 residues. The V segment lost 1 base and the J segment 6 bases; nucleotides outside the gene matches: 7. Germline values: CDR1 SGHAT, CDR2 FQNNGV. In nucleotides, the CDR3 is TGTGCCAGCAGCTTAGTCTACCGGACAGGGGCTCAGCCCCAGCATTTT. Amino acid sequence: CASSLVYRTGAQPQHF.

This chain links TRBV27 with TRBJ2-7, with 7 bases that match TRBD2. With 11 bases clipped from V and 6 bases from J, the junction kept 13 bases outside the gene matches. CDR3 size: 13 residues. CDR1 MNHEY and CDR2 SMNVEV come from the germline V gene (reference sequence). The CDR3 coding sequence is TGTGCCCTCCAAACGTGGCGGGAGATCGAGCAGTACTTC. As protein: CALQTWREIEQYF.

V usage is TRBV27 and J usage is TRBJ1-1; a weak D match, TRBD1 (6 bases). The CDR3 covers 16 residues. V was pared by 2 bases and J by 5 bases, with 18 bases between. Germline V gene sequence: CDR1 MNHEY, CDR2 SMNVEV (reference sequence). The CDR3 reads CASSLLHYKQGTEAFF. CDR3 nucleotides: TGTGCCAGCAGTTTACTTCACTATAAACAGGGAACTGAAGCTTTCTTT.

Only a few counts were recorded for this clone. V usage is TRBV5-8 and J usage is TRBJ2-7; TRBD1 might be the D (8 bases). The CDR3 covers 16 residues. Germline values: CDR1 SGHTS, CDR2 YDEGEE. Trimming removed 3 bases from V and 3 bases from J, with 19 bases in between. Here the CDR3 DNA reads TGTGCCAGCAGCTCGCCAGCCCACAGGGGGGGCTACGAGCAGTACTTC. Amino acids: CASSSPAHRGGYEQYF.

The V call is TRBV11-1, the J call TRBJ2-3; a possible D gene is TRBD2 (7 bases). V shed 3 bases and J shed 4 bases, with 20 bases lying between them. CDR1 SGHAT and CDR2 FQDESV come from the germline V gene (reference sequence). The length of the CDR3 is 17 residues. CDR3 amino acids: CASSFPGGGRGPDTQYF. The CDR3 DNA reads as TGTGCCAGCAGCTTCCCTGGGGGCGGGAGAGGCCCAGATACGCAGTATTTT.

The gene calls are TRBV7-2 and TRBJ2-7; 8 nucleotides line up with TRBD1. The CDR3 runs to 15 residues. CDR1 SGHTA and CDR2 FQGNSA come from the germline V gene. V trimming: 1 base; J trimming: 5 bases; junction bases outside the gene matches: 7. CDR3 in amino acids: CASSLVAGGGHEQYF. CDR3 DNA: TGTGCCAGCAGCTTAGTGGCAGGGGGCGGTCACGAGCAGTACTTC.

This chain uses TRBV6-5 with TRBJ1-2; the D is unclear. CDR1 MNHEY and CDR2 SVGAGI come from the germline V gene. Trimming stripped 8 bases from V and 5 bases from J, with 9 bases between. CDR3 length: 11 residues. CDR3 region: CASLDGYGYTF. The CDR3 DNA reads TGTGCCAGCTTGGACGGATATGGCTACACCTTC.

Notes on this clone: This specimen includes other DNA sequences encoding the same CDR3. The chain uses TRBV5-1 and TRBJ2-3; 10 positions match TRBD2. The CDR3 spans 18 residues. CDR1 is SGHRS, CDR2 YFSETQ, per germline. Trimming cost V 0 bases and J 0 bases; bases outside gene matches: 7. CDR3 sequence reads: CASSLGTSGNPSTDTQYF. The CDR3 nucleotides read TGCGCCAGCAGCTTGGGTACTAGCGGGAATCCTAGCACAGATACGCAGTATTTT.

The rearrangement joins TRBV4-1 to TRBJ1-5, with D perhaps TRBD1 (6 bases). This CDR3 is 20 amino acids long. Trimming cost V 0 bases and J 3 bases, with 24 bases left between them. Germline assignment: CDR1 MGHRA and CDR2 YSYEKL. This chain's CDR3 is CASSQDGVGIGGPLNQPQHF. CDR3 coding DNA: TGCGCCAGCAGCCAAGATGGCGTGGGGATCGGGGGGCCTCTCAATCAGCCCCAGCATTTT.

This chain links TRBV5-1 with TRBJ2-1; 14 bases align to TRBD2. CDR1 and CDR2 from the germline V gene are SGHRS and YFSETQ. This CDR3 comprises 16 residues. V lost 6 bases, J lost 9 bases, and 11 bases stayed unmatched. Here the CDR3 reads CASNSGGLAGGGEQFF. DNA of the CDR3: TGCGCCAGCAATTCAGGCGGACTAGCGGGAGGCGGTGAGCAGTTCTTC.

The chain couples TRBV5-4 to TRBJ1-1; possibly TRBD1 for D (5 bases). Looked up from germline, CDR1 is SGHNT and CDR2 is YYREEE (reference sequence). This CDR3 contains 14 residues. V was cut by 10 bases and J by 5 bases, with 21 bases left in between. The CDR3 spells CAAQGQPGVTEAFF. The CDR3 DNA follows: TGTGCCGCCCAAGGGCAGCCGGGGGTGACTGAAGCTTTCTTT.

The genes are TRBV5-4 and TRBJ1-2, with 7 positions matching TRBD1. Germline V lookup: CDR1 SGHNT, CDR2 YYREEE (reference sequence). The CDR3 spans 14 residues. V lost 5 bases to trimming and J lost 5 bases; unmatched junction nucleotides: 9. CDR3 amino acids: CASSPGTELYGYTF. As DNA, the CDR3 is TGTGCCAGCAGTCCAGGGACAGAACTTTATGGCTACACCTTC.